Given below is one T cell receptor beta chain in context. Its antigen is not identified. Method: immunoSEQ multiplex PCR; TCRdb's copy keeps in-frame clones and lacks some. The sample consists of over 100,000 clones, 90% to 95% of them appearing once. The sample is drawn from a study of graft-versus-host responses after intestinal transplantation. Study at large: The recipients all started with anti-thymocyte globulin induction and then took tacrolimus and steroids for about three years. Study-wide results and caveats: Maximum circulating GvH clone levels tracked with early post-transplant HvG decreases. Analysis identified GvH clones in recipient marrow, with some appearing first in ileum or blood.

Germline loops: CDR1 SGHVS, CDR2 FNYEAQ. The V and J ends lost 2 bases and 7 bases respectively, with 17 bases between them. This CDR3 contains 15 residues. The source was unstimulated CD4+ T cells sorted from spleen or lymph node cells, collected before transplant. This sequence originates from a human donor who was the organ donor for an intestinal transplant. The chain recombines TRBV7-6 with TRBJ2-5; tentative D call: TRBD2 (5 bases). The chain's CDR3 is CASSLNTGISGTQYF. The CDR3 DNA follows: TGTGCCAGCAGCTTAAATACGGGGATCTCGGGGACCCAGTACTTC.